This section outlines one T cell receptor (beta chain) sequence together with its context. V was cut by 3 bases and J by 6 bases, with 10 bases left in between. Germline CDR1 reads SGHNT; CDR2 reads YYREEE (reference sequence). There are 12 residues in the CDR3. These data belong to a study of blood T cell repertoires in COVID-19. About the research overall: Samples taken during acute and convalescent COVID-19 were collected in the United States, Italy and Spain.

Participants were placed into cohorts based on the clinical history they reported. Authors' analysis steps: From reference gene primer amplification, estimates of nucleated cell counts were derived. This table comes from immunoSEQ multiplex PCR, and its TCRdb copy is limited to in-frame clones, with some not included. Clone size and the V and J calls come from that table; the DNA yielded D and trimming. The sample records 390,000 or so clones, around 89% being singletons. This TCR derives from a man between 18 and 29 years old who had recovered from COVID-19. This rearrangement joins TRBV5-4 to TRBJ2-7, with a weak D call TRBD2 (5 bases). The specimen sequenced was PBMCs or T cells enriched from blood (not recorded which). CDR3 amino acids: CASSSPGSEQYF. In DNA form, the CDR3 reads TGTGCCAGCAGCTCCCCGGGGTCCGAGCAGTACTTC.